This T cell receptor beta chain came from a study of cytomegalovirus exposure and HLA in healthy donors. Whole-study results and caveats: A later analysis linked some 18,000 TCR beta sequences to HLA alleles at 0.05 false discovery rate. Rarity characterized most TCR sequences, yet some public TCRs appeared in many donors. The study reported that TCR beta sequences accurately predicted HLA-A and HLA-B alleles in most subjects.

As to this clone: Its specificity is unknown.

From germline, CDR1 is SGHNT and CDR2 YYREEE (reference sequence). The CDR3 has 14 residues. V lost 3 bases and J lost 4, with 11 bases in between. The PCR used 60 Vbeta and 13 Jbeta primers. TCRdb's table, derived via immunoSEQ multiplex PCR, lists solely in-frame clones and lacks some. The data contain 150,000 or so clones, approximately 79% of them singletons. Donors sampled were nominally healthy, though unrecorded immune exposures were likely. The gene calls are TRBV5-4 and TRBJ2-1; D remains unclear. The sample was PBMCs. The TCR originated in a man younger than 30 in good health and CMV-seropositive. The CDR3 loop is CASSSPHTYNEQFF. Written as DNA, the CDR3 is TGTGCCAGCAGCTCCCCCCACACGTACAATGAGCAGTTCTTC.